Below, 5 T cell receptor beta chains from the same sample are listed, as sequenced in a study of CD8+ T cells in alopecia areata. cDNA serving as the sequencing template came from extracted, reverse transcribed RNA. Repertoires were generated with immunoSEQ multiplex PCR, while TCRdb's copy carries only in-frame clones and drops some. This table has 140,000 or so clones, around two thirds appearing once. The sample was CD8+ T cells sorted from blood. The receptor source for this set is a human donor in good health.

This clone came up a few times. The chain has TRBV9 and TRBJ1-2; the D is unclear. Germline CDR1 reads SGDLS; CDR2 reads YYNGEE. Between the trimmed V and J ends, which lost 6 bases and 7 bases, there was a span of 13 bases. This CDR3 has 12 residues. The CDR3 DNA follows: TGTGCCAGCACGACGGGAGCCTTTGGCTACACCTTC. Translated: CASTTGAFGYTF.

The chain uses TRBV14 and TRBJ1-1, with D possibly TRBD1 on 5 matching bases. The CDR3 contains 13 residues. Germline CDR1 reads SGHDN; CDR2 reads FVKESK. V gave up 4 bases and J gave up 4 bases, with 10 bases separating them. The CDR3 nucleotides read TGTGCCAGCAGCCCCTATGGGGGCACTGAAGCTTTCTTT. Protein product: CASSPYGGTEAFF.

Only a few counts were recorded for this clone. V usage is TRBV30 and J usage is TRBJ2-4, with 7 bases aligning to TRBD1. V was pared by 1 base and J by 0 bases, with 6 bases of the junction left unmatched. Germline V CDR1 and CDR2: GTSNPN, SVGIG (reference sequence). CDR3 length equals 16 residues. The CDR3 is CAWSGTGQLAKNIQYF. DNA of the CDR3: TGTGCCTGGAGTGGGACAGGACAGCTAGCCAAAAACATTCAGTACTTC.

The rearrangement uses TRBV27 and TRBJ1-2; D perhaps matches TRBD1 (5 bases). The CDR3 is 13 amino acids. Germline V lookup: CDR1 MNHEY, CDR2 SMNVEV (reference sequence). Trimming shortened V by 4 bases and J by 2 bases, and 8 bases separated the two germline ends. CDR3 region: CASSWDGNYGYTF. The CDR3 DNA reads TGTGCCAGCAGTTGGGACGGAAACTATGGCTACACCTTC.

The table lists this clone with a few counts. This chain connects TRBV25-1 to TRBJ2-2; 9 nucleotides agree with TRBD2. CDR3 size: 16 residues. V lost 4 bases and J lost 7; bases outside the gene matches: 10. From germline, CDR1 is MGHDK and CDR2 SYGVNS. CDR3 nucleotides: TGTGCCAGCAGTGCGATAGCGGGGGCTACTGACGGGGAGCTGTTTTTT. Amino acids: CASSAIAGATDGELFF.